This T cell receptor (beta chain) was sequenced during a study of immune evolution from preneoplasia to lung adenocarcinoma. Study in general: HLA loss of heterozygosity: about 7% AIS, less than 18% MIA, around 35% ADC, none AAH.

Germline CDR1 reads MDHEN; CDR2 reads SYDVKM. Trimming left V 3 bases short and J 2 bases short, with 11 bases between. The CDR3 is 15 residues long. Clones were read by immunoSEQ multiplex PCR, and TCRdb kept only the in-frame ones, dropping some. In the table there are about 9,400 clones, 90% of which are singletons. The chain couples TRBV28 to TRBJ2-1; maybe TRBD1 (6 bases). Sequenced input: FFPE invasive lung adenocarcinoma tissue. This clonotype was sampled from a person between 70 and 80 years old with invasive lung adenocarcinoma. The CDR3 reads CASSLMGAAYNEQFF. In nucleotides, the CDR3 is TGTGCCAGCAGTTTGATGGGGGCGGCCTACAATGAGCAGTTCTTC. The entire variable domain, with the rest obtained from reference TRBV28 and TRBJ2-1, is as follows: DVKVTQSSRYLVKRTGEKVFLECVQDMDHENMFWYRQDPGLGLRLIYFSYDVKMKEKGDIPEGYSVSREKKERFSLILESASTNQTSMYLCASSLMGAAYNEQFFGPGTRLTVL.